This T cell receptor (beta chain) was profiled in a study of T cells in Graves' hyperthyroidism and ophthalmopathy. This clonotype showed up many times. The antigen is not known. This CDR3 has 17 residues. In germline, CDR1 is DFQATT, CDR2 SNEGSKA (reference sequence). Trimming at V came to 4 bases and at J to 2 bases, leaving 15 bases not matched to a gene. About 10 ml of fresh peripheral blood supplied the PBMCs. Amplified TCR beta CDR3 regions derived from RNA transcripts. The primer set for the first-round RT-PCR of the TCR CDR3 was HTBI. Using its own MiXCR run on the multiplex PCR reads, TCRdb lists one record per CDR3 protein. The data contain over 350,000 distinct CDR3 sequences, 15% to 20% of them singletons. General observations from the study: Most clonotypes expanded in the thyroid (above 0.001) were also present in blood.

V and J are TRBV20-1 and TRBJ2-3, with 7 bases that match TRBD2. The sequenced sample was blood. The source is a man younger than 35 with Graves' ophthalmopathy. CDR3 residues: CSANDLGRGGDTDTQYF. The CDR3 nucleotides read TGCAGTGCTAACGACCTAGGGCGCGGGGGAGACACAGATACGCAGTATTTT.